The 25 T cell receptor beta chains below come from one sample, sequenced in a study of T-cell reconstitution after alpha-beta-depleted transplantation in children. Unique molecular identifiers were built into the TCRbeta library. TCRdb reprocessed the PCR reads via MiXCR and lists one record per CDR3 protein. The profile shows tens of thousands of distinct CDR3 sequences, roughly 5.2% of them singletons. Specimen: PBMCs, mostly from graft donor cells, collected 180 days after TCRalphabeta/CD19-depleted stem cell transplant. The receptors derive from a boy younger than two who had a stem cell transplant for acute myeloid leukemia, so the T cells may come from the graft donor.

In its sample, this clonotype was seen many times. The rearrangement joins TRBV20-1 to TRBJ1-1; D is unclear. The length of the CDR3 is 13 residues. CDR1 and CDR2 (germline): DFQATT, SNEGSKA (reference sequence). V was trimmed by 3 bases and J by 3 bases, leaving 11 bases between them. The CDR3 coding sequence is TGCAGTGCTAGGGAAATGGGTGACACTGAAGCTTTCTTT. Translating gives CSAREMGDTEAFF.

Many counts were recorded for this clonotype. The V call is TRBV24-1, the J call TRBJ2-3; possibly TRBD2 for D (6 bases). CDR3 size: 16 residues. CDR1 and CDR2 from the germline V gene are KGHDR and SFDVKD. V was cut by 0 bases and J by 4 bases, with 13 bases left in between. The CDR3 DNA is TGTGCCACCAGTGATTTGGGCAGGGACTCACCAGATACGCAGTATTTT. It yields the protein CATSDLGRDSPDTQYF.

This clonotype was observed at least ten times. In DNA form, the CDR3 reads TGTGCCACCAGTGATAGTGGGGAGTACGAGCAGTACTTC. Translation gives CATSDSGEYEQYF. The rearrangement links TRBV24-1 to TRBJ2-7; TRBD2 might be the D (5 bases). Looked up from germline, CDR1 is KGHDR and CDR2 is SFDVKD. V dropped 3 bases and J dropped 4 bases, with 9 bases sitting between them. This CDR3 comprises 13 residues.

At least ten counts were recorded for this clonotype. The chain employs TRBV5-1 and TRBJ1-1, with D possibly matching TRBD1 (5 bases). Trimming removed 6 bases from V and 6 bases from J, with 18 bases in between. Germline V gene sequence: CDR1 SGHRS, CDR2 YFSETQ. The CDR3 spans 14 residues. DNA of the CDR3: TGCGCCAGCAACCGGGGCCCTAGGACGCCTGAAGCTTTCTTT. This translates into CASNRGPRTPEAFF.

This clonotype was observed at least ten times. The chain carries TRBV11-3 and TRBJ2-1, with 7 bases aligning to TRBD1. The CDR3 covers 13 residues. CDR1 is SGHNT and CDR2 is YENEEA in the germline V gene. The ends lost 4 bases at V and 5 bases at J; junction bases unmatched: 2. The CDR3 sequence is CASSSGQDNEQFF. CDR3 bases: TGTGCCAGCAGCTCCGGACAGGACAATGAGCAGTTCTTC.

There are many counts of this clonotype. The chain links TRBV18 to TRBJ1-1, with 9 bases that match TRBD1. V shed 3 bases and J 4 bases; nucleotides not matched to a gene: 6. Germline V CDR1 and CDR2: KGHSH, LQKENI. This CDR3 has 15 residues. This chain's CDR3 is CASSPQLTGGTEAFF. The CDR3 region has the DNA TGTGCCAGCTCACCTCAACTGACAGGGGGCACTGAAGCTTTCTTT.

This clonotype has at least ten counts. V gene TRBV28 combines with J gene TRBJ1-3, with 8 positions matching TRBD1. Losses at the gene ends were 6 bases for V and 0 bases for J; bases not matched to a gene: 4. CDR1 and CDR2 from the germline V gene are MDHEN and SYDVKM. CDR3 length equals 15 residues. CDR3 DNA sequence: TGTGCCAGCAGCAAACAGGGGGGCTCTGGAAACACCATATATTTT. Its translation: CASSKQGGSGNTIYF.

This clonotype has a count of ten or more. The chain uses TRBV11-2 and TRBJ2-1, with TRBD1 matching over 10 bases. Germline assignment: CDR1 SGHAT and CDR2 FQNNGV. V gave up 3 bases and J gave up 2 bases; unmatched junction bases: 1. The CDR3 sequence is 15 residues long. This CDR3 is CASSLGTGAYNEQFF. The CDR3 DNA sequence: TGTGCCAGCAGCTTGGGGACAGGGGCCTACAATGAGCAGTTCTTC.

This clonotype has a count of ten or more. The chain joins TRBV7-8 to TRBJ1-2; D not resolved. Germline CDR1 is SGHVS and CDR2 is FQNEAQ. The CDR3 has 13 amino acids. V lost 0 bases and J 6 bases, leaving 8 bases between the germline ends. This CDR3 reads CASSLAREHGYTF. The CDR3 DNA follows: TGTGCCAGCAGCTTAGCACGGGAACATGGCTACACCTTC.

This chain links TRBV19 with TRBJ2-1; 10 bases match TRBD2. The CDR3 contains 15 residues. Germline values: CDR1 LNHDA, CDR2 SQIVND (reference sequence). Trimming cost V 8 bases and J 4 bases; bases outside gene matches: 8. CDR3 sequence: CASQSLAGAYNEQFF. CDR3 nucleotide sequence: TGTGCCAGTCAGTCTCTAGCGGGGGCATACAATGAGCAGTTCTTC.

The DNA of the CDR3 is TGCAGTGCTAGAGAGGGAGGGGTCCGTGCCTACGAGCAGTACGTC. This sequence encodes CSAREGGVRAYEQYV. The chain couples TRBV20-1 to TRBJ2-7, with 7 bases lining up with TRBD2. Per the germline V gene, CDR1 is DFQATT and CDR2 is SNEGSKA (reference sequence). V dropped 0 bases and J dropped 2; count of bases not matched to a gene: 7. This CDR3 is 15 amino acids long.

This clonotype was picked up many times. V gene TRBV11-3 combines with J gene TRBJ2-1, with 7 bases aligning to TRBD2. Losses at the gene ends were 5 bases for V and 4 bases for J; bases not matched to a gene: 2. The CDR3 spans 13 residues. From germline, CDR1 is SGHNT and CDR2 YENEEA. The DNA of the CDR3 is TGTGCCAGCAGCAAAGCGGGGTACAATGAGCAGTTCTTC. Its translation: CASSKAGYNEQFF. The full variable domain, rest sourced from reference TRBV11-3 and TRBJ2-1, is EAGVVQSPRYKIIEKKQPVAFWCNPISGHNTLYWYLQNLGQGPELLIRYENEEAVDDSQLPKDRFSAERLKGVDSTLKIQPAELGDSAVYLCASSKAGYNEQFFGPGTRLTVL.

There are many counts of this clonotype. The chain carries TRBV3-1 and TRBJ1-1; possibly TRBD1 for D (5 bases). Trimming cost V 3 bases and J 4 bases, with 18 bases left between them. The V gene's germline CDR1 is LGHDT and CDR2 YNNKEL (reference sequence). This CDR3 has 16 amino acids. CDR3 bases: TGTGCCAGCAGCCAGTGGTTAGGGACCACGAGCACTGAAGCTTTCTTT. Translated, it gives CASSQWLGTTSTEAFF.

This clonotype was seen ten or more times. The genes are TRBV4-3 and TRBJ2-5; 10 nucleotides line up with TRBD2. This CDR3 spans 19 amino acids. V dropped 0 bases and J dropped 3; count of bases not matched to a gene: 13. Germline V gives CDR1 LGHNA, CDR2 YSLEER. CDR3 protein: CASSQDFSGGALEEETQYF. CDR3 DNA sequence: TGCGCCAGCAGCCAAGATTTCAGCGGGGGGGCCTTGGAGGAAGAGACCCAGTACTTC.

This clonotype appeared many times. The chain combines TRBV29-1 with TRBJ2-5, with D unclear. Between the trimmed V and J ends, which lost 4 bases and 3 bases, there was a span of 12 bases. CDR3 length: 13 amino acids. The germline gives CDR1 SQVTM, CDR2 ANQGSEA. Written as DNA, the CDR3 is TGCAGCGTTGTTGGCTACCGAGAAGAGACCCAGTACTTC. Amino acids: CSVVGYREETQYF.

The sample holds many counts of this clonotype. DNA for the CDR3: TGCAGCGTTGGGGTGGTAGGAGGGGCCAACGTCCTGACTTTC. Amino acid sequence: CSVGVVGGANVLTF. The gene calls are TRBV29-1 and TRBJ2-6; D ambiguous. V was clipped by 4 bases and J by 4 bases, with 11 bases between them. From germline, CDR1 is SQVTM and CDR2 ANQGSEA. This CDR3 spans 14 amino acids.

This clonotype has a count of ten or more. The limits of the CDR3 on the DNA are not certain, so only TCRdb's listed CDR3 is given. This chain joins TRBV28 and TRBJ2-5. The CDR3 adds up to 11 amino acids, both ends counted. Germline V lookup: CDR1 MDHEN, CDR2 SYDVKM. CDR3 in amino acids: CASSFLETQYF.

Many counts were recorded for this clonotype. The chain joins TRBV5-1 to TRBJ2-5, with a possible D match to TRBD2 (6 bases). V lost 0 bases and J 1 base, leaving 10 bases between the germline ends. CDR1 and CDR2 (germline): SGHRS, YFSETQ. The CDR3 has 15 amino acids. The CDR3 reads CASSLARGAQETQYF. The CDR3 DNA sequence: TGCGCCAGCAGCTTGGCCCGCGGGGCCCAAGAGACCCAGTACTTC.

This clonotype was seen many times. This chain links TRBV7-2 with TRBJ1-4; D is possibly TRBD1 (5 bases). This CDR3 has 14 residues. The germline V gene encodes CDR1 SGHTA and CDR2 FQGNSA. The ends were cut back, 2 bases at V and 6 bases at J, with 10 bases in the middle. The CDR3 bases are TGTGCCAGCAGCTTACAGGGTGGGGATGAAAAACTGTTTTTT. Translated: CASSLQGGDEKLFF.

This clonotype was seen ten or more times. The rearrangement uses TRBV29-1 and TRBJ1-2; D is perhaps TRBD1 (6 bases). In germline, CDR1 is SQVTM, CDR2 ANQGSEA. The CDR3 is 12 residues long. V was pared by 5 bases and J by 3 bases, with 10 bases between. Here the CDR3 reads CSVPGVYYGYTF. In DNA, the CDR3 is TGCAGCGTTCCAGGGGTTTACTATGGCTACACCTTC.

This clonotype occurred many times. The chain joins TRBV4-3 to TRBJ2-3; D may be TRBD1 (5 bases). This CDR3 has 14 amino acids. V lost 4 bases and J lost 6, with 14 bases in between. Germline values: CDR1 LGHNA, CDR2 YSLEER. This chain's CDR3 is CASSLDNPGDTQYF. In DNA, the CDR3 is TGCGCCAGCAGCCTTGATAATCCAGGGGATACGCAGTATTTT.

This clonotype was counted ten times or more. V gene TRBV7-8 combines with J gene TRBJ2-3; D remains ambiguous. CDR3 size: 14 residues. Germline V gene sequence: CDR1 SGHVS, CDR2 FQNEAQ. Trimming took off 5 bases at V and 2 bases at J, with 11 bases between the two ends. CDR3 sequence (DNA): TGTGCCAGCAGCCGGGCCATATTCACAGATACGCAGTATTTT. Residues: CASSRAIFTDTQYF.

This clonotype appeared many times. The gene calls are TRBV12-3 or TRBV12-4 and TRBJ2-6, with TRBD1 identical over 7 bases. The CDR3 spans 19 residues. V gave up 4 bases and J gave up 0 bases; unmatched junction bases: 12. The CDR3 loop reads CASSSPQGRGLSGANVLTF. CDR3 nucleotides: TGTGCCAGCAGTTCCCCACAGGGGCGAGGCCTCTCTGGGGCCAACGTCCTGACTTTC.

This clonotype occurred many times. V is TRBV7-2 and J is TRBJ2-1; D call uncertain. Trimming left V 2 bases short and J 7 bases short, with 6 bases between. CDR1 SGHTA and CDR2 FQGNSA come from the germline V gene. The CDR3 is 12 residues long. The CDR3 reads CASSLQGNEQFF. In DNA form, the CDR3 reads TGTGCCAGCAGCTTACAAGGGAATGAGCAGTTCTTC.

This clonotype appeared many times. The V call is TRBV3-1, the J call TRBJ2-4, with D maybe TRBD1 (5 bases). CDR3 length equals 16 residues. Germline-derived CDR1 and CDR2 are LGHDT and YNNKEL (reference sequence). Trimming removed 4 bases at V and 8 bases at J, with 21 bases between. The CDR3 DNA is TGTGCCAGCAGCCCCAGGGTAAGGACCCAAAGGGACATTCAGTACTTC. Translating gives CASSPRVRTQRDIQYF.